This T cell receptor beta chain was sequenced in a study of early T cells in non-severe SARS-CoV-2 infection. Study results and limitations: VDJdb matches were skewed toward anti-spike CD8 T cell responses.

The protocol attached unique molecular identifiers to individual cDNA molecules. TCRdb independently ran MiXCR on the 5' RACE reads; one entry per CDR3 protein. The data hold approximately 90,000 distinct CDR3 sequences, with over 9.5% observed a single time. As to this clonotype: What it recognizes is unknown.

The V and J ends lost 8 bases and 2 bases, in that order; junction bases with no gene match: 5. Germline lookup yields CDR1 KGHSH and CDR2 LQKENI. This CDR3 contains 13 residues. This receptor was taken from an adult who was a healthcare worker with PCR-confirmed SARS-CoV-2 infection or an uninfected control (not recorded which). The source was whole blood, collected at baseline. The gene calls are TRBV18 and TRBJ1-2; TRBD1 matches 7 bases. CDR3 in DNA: TGTGCCAGCCGCACGACAGGGAACTATGGCTACACCTTC. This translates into CASRTTGNYGYTF.